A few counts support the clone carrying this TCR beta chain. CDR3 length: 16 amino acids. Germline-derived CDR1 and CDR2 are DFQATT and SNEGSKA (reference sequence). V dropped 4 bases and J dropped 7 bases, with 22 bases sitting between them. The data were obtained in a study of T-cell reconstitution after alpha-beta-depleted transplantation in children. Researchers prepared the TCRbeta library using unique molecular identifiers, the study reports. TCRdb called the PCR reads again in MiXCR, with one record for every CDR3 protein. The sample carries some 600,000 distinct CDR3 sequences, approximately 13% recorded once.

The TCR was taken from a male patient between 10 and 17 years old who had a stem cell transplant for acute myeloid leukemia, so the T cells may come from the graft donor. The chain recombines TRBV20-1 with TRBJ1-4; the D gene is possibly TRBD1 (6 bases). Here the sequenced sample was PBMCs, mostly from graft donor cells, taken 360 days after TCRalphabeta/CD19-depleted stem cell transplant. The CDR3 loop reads CSAITGDWGASEKLFF. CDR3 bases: TGCAGTGCTATCACAGGAGATTGGGGGGCTAGTGAAAAACTGTTTTTT.